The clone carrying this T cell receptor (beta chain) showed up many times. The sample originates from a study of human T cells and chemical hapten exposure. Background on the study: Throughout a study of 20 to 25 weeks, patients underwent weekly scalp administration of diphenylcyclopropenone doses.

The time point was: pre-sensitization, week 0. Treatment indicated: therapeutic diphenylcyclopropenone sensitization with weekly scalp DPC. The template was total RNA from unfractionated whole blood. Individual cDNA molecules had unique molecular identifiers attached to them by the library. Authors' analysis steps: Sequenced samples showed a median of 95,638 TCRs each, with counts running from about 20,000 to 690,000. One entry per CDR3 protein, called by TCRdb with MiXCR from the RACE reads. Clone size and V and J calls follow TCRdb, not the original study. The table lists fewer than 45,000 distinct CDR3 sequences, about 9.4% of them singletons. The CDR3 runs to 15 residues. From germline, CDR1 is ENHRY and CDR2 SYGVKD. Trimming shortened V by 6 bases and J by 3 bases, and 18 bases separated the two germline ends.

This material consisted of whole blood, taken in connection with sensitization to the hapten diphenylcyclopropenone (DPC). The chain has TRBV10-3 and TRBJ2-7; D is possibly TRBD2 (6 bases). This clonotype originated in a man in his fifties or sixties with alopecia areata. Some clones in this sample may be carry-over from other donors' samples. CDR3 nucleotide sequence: TGTGCCATCAGGGGGGGAGGTATTGGATTCTACGAGCAGTACTTC. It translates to CAIRGGGIGFYEQYF.